The sequence of this TCR beta chain was determined in a study of control samples from healthy donors and cancer patients. The assay was immunoSEQ multiplex PCR, and TCRdb's table has in-frame clones only and misses some. The data hold around 140,000 clones, with 80% to 95% observed a single time. Germline CDR1 reads SQVTM; CDR2 reads ANQGSEA. CDR3 length: 14 amino acids. The germline V and J ends were trimmed by 7 bases and 2 bases, with 14 bases remaining between them. Material for sequencing was blood. The chain has TRBV29-1 and TRBJ2-2; D ambiguous. This clonotype was obtained from a woman between 50 and 59 years old in good health. Here the CDR3 DNA reads TGCAGCGCCACAATGACTTCAAACACCGGGGAGCTGTTTTTT. Encoded protein: CSATMTSNTGELFF.